These 25 T cell receptor beta chains originate from one sample sequenced in a study of tumor-infiltrating lymphocytes in primary liver carcinoma. Both blood RNA, taken from unsorted whole blood, and germline DNA were extracted. Reverse transcription of roughly 480 ng total RNA with a constant-region primer produced TCR beta cDNA. Three nested multiplex PCR rounds, a slightly modified ARM-PCR, produced the libraries for TCR beta. The first two PCR rounds, approximately 10 cycles each, used TRBV1-TRBV30 forward primers and a C-beta reverse primer. TCRdb fed the multiplex PCR reads into MiXCR, producing one record per CDR3 protein. The table shows approximately 320,000 distinct CDR3 sequences, with approximately 58% occurring only once. The source material was peripheral blood. Source of these receptors: a woman in her thirties with primary liver carcinoma and hepatitis B virus infection.

This clonotype is medium-sized. This chain connects TRBV11-3 to TRBJ1-1; 8 bases are a match to TRBD1. Germline V gene lookup returns CDR1 SGHNT and CDR2 YENEEA. This CDR3 is 15 amino acids long. Germline trimming cut 11 bases from V and 4 bases from J; bases unmatched to any gene: 15. Here the CDR3 reads CASGQGAPISTEAFF. Here the CDR3 DNA reads TGTGCCTCCGGTCAGGGGGCGCCAATCTCCACTGAAGCTTTCTTT.

This clonotype was seen ten or more times. The CDR3 nucleotides are TGTGCCAGCAGCGATTCTAGCGGATCCTACGAGCAGTACTTC. Its protein product is CASSDSSGSYEQYF. The chain has TRBV14 and TRBJ2-7; 7 bases match TRBD2. The V gene end was trimmed by 5 bases and the J gene end by 1 base; junction bases not matched to a gene: 5. Germline V gives CDR1 SGHDN, CDR2 FVKESK. The CDR3 has 14 residues.

The chain is built from TRBV11-1 and TRBJ2-7; no clear D. Germline CDR1 SGHAT, CDR2 FQDESV (reference sequence). Trimming cost V 1 base and J 0 bases, with 16 bases left between them. The length of the CDR3 is 17 residues. In DNA, the CDR3 is TGTGCCAGCAGCTTAGGGCCGGCGGATGAAAGCTCCTACGAGCAGTACTTC. It translates to CASSLGPADESSYEQYF.

This chain connects TRBV6-5 to TRBJ2-3; D gene ambiguous. The J call may be incorrect, as the DNA end agrees better with TRBJ1-5. In germline, CDR1 is MNHEY, CDR2 SVGAGI. This CDR3 region has 15 residues. The CDR3 nucleotides read TGTGCCAGCAGTTATACGGCAGGTGATCCTCATACGCAGCATTTT. Translating it yields CASSYTAGDPHTQHF.

This clonotype appeared a few times. The V gene is TRBV7-8, the J gene TRBJ2-7; D is undetermined. Per the germline V gene, CDR1 is SGHVS and CDR2 is FQNEAQ. With 5 bases removed from V and 6 bases from J, the gap between germline ends came to 11 bases. The CDR3 is made up of 12 amino acids. The CDR3 region is CASSVDLGEQYF. CDR3 nucleotides: TGTGCCAGCAGCGTCGATCTTGGCGAGCAGTACTTC. Full variable domain (rest looked up from reference TRBV7-8 and TRBJ2-7): GAGVSQSPRYKVAKRGQDVALRCDPISGHVSLFWYQQALGQGPEFLTYFQNEAQLDKSGLPSDRFFAERPEGSVSTLKIQRTQQEDSAVYLCASSVDLGEQYFGPGTRLTVT.

The V call is TRBV6-2 or TRBV6-3, the J call TRBJ2-1; TRBD1 agrees at 8 bases. The ends lost 4 bases at V and 6 bases at J; junction bases unmatched: 5. The germline gives CDR1 MNHEY, CDR2 SVGEGT. The CDR3 sequence is 14 residues long. This CDR3 is CASSSTGGGNEQFF. In DNA form, the CDR3 reads TGTGCCAGCAGTTCAACAGGGGGTGGCAATGAGCAGTTCTTC.

The V gene is TRBV6-6, the J gene TRBJ2-6; the D is unclear. V was clipped by 9 bases and J by 0 bases, with 15 bases between them. Germline-derived CDR1 and CDR2 are MNHNY and SVGAGI (reference sequence). The CDR3 has 16 amino acids. CDR3 protein: CASLDWPYSGANVLTF. In DNA form, the CDR3 reads TGTGCCAGTTTAGACTGGCCCTACTCTGGGGCCAACGTCCTGACTTTC.

This clonotype was counted a few times. The CDR3 DNA reads as TGTGCCAGCAGCCAAGGACTAACGAGCTCCTACAATGAGCAGTTCTTC. It encodes CASSQGLTSSYNEQFF. The chain couples TRBV4-2 to TRBJ2-1; perhaps TRBD2 as D (5 bases). CDR3 length equals 16 residues. Trimming cost V 1 base and J 0 bases, with 10 bases left between them. The germline gives CDR1 LGHNA, CDR2 YNFKEQ.

For this clonotype: The CDR3 carries no conserved terminal phenylalanine or tryptophan, so it likely arises from a read error. The V call is TRBV12-3 or TRBV12-4, the J call TRBJ2-1; D gene unclear. Between the trimmed V and J ends, which lost 0 bases and 6 bases, there was a span of 9 bases. This CDR3 comprises 14 residues. The CDR3 coding sequence is TGTGCCAGCAGTTTAGCGGCTGGGCTCAATGAGCAGTTCATC. It codes for CASSLAAGLNEQFI.

Points on this clonotype: A read error may account for a junction end that differs from germline. This chain joins TRBV4-2 and TRBJ2-1, with 9 bases aligning to TRBD2. This CDR3 is built from 17 residues. Germline assignment: CDR1 LGHNA and CDR2 YNFKEQ. CDR3 nucleotides: TGTGCCAACAGCTACCATATTGCGGGAGGGTCCAGAGGTGAGCAGTTCTTC. This encodes CANSYHIAGGSRGEQFF.

Turning to this clonotype: One end of the junction fails to match germline, which may point to a read error. V usage is TRBV11-1 and J usage is TRBJ2-7; 8 bases map to TRBD2. The length of the CDR3 is 15 residues. From germline, CDR1 is SGHAT and CDR2 FQDESV (reference sequence). In nucleotides, the CDR3 is TGTGCCGGCAGCCTCGGGGGGGGGAGACCCTACGAGCAGTACTTC. Protein product: CAGSLGGGRPYEQYF.

A remark on this clonotype: Because the CDR3 is missing its conserved closing phenylalanine or tryptophan, this is likely a read error. The chain has TRBV4-2 and TRBJ2-7; D might be TRBD2 (6 bases). Germline V CDR1 and CDR2: LGHNA, YNFKEQ. With 1 base removed from V and 4 bases from J, the gap between germline ends came to 17 bases. The CDR3 sequence is 16 residues long. The DNA of the CDR3 is TGTGCCAGCAGCCAAGGGCTAGCGTCTATCCTTTACGAGCAGTACTTA. This encodes CASSQGLASILYEQYL.

Worth noting for this clonotype: The junction departs from germline at one end; a sequencing error may be responsible. V and J are TRBV5-4 and TRBJ2-7; a weak D match, TRBD2 (6 bases). The germline V gene has CDR1 SGHNT and CDR2 YYREEE (reference sequence). The length of the CDR3 is 13 residues. DNA for the CDR3: TGTGCCAGCAGCTTTGGTAGCGGCTACGAGCAGCACTTC. Translating it yields CASSFGSGYEQHF. Based on the CDR3 plus reference TRBV5-4 and TRBJ2-7, the full variable domain is ETGVTQSPTHLIKTRGQQVTLRCSSQSGHNTVSWYQQALGQGPQFIFQYYREEENGRGNFPPRFSGLQFPNYSSELNVNALELDDSALYLCASSFGSGYEQHFGPGTRLTVT.

Concerning this clonotype itself: With a much larger clone just one base away, this may be a read error. The genes are TRBV6-6 and TRBJ2-1, with D hard to call. This CDR3 is 13 amino acids long. The germline gives CDR1 MNHNY, CDR2 SVGAGI (reference sequence). The CDR3 here is CACSPWVGNEQFF. The CDR3 DNA follows: TGTGCCTGCAGTCCCTGGGTAGGCAATGAGCAGTTCTTC.

For this clonotype: The CDR3 does not end in the conserved phenylalanine or tryptophan, so this is likely a read error. J is TRBJ2-5 and V is TRBV12-3 or TRBV12-4; 7 bases align to TRBD1. The CDR3 is 16 amino acids. The junction had 14 bases not matched to a gene; V was cut back by 5 bases and J by 5 bases. CDR3 sequence reads: CASSDRSTGVRETQYL. CDR3 bases: TGTGCCAGCAGTGATAGATCTACAGGGGTCCGGGAGACCCAGTACCTC.

This clonotype was seen repeatedly, ten times or more. The rearrangement uses TRBV6-2 or TRBV6-3 and TRBJ2-2; no definite D call. With 4 bases removed from V and 1 base from J, the gap between germline ends came to 4 bases. The CDR3 runs to 13 residues. CDR1 is MNHEY and CDR2 is SVGEGT in the germline V gene. The CDR3 DNA reads TGTGCCAGCAGTTCGGGGAACACCGGGGAGCTGTTTTTT. This encodes CASSSGNTGELFF.

A remark on this clonotype: A much larger clone lies one base from this, so it may be a read error. The CDR3 region is CTSSLDRAGVTYNEQFF. Here the CDR3 DNA reads TGTACCAGCAGCTTAGATCGAGCGGGAGTTACCTACAATGAGCAGTTCTTC. The chain has TRBV11-2 and TRBJ2-1, with TRBD2 identical over 8 bases. CDR3 length: 17 residues. Germline V CDR1 and CDR2: SGHAT, FQNNGV.

Comments on this clonotype: At one end the junction does not follow the germline gene, possibly because of a read error. V and J are TRBV29-1 and TRBJ2-5; the D gene is possibly TRBD2 (7 bases). CDR1 and CDR2 from the germline V gene are SQVTM and ANQGSEA. This CDR3 spans 15 amino acids. The CDR3 sequence: CSVEDWPGGQEIQYF. The CDR3 DNA reads TGCAGCGTTGAAGATTGGCCGGGGGGACAAGAGATCCAGTACTTC. Combining the CDR3 with reference TRBV29-1 and TRBJ2-5 gives the whole variable domain SAVISQKPSRDICQRGTSLTIQCQVDSQVTMMFWYRQQPGQSLTLIATANQGSEATYESGFVIDKFPISRPNLTFSTLTVSNMSPEDSSIYLCSVEDWPGGQEIQYFGPGTRLLVL.

In this sample, this clonotype turned up many times. The chain uses TRBV29-1 and TRBJ1-4; TRBD1 aligns across 8 bases. CDR1 and CDR2 from the germline V gene are SQVTM and ANQGSEA. This CDR3 contains 13 residues. J was trimmed by 7 bases and V by 5 bases; bases with no gene match: 6. The CDR3 DNA reads TGCAGCGTTTTGACAGGGGAAGGTGAAAAACTGTTTTTT. This sequence encodes CSVLTGEGEKLFF.

This clonotype appeared once. One end of the junction does not line up with germline, which may come from a read error. The rearrangement uses TRBV4-2 and TRBJ2-7; D unresolved. CDR1 and CDR2 (germline): LGHNA, YNFKEQ. The CDR3 runs to 13 residues. This CDR3 reads CVSIQEYSYEQYF. CDR3 nucleotides: TGTGTCAGCATCCAAGAATATAGTTACGAGCAGTACTTC.

This clonotype was counted only a few times. V is TRBV4-2 and J is TRBJ2-7, with 7 bases aligning to TRBD2. With 3 bases clipped from V and 1 base from J, the junction kept 12 bases outside the gene matches. Germline-derived CDR1 and CDR2 are LGHNA and YNFKEQ. This CDR3 comprises 17 residues. CDR3 DNA sequence: TGTGCCAGCAGCCAGGACCGAGGGACTACCATATCCTACGAGCAGTACTTC. This sequence encodes CASSQDRGTTISYEQYF.

The J gene is TRBJ2-5, the V gene TRBV12-3 or TRBV12-4; D not certain. With 5 bases removed from V and 4 bases from J, the gap between germline ends came to 5 bases. CDR3 length equals 11 residues. CDR3 DNA: TGTGCCAGCAGTGTGAGAGAGACCCAGTACTTC. It yields the protein CASSVRETQYF.

The chain combines TRBV13 with TRBJ2-1; possible D gene TRBD2, 5 bases. Per germline, CDR1 PRHDT and CDR2 FYEKMQ (reference sequence). The CDR3 runs 15 residues. V lost 4 bases, J lost 8 bases, and 18 bases lay in between. DNA for the CDR3: TGTGCCAGCAGCTCTCACCAATCTAGCTTAGATGAGCAGTTCTTC. This sequence encodes CASSSHQSSLDEQFF.

About this clonotype: With a much larger clone just one base away, this may be a read error. The rearrangement joins TRBV12-3 or TRBV12-4 to TRBJ1-1, with a weak D call TRBD1 (5 bases). This CDR3 region has 11 residues. CDR3 DNA: TGTGCCAGCAGCCTACGGGGGGAATCTTTATTT. Translation gives CASSLRGESLF.

With regard to this clonotype: Sequence at one end of the junction differs from germline and may be a read error. This rearrangement joins TRBV11-3 to TRBJ1-1; D remains unclear. The CDR3 sequence is 16 residues long. Per germline, CDR1 SGHNT and CDR2 YENEEA. The CDR3, as DNA: TGTGCCGGCAGCTCTAGATTGGGAACAATGAACACTGAAGCTTTCTTT. It codes for CAGSSRLGTMNTEAFF. The full variable domain, completed using reference TRBV11-3 and TRBJ1-1, is EAGVVQSPRYKIIEKKQPVAFWCNPISGHNTLYWYLQNLGQGPELLIRYENEEAVDDSQLPKDRFSAERLKGVDSTLKIQPAELGDSAVYLCAGSSRLGTMNTEAFFGQGTRLTVV.